Each of the 27 T cell receptor beta chains below was sequenced from the same sample in a study of spatial heterogeneity in lung cancer. Time point denoted: blood at routine non-recurrence follow-up after resection. Each CDR3 protein is one row after TCRdb ran MiXCR on the 5' RACE reads. The data hold roughly 110,000 distinct CDR3 sequences, with 10% to 11% observed a single time. This specimen consisted of PBMCs, obtained at follow-up. The source is a female donor with early-stage non-small cell lung cancer.

The table lists this clonotype with a few counts. The V and J genes are TRBV20-1 and TRBJ1-2; the D is unclear. In germline, CDR1 is DFQATT, CDR2 SNEGSKA (reference sequence). V was trimmed by 0 bases and J by 4 bases, leaving 9 bases between them. This CDR3 is built from 13 residues. The chain's CDR3 is CSARDVAGYGYTF. The CDR3 coding sequence is TGCAGTGCTAGAGATGTGGCAGGCTATGGCTACACCTTC.

This clonotype was observed at least ten times. The chain carries TRBV29-1 and TRBJ2-5; perhaps D is TRBD1 or TRBD2 (5 bases each). Germline assignment: CDR1 SQVTM and CDR2 ANQGSEA. V lost 4 bases and J 2 bases, leaving 14 bases between the germline ends. The CDR3 runs to 14 residues. CDR3 residues: CSVGGGLFQETQYF. CDR3 sequence (DNA): TGCAGCGTTGGGGGCGGACTTTTTCAAGAGACCCAGTACTTC.

The table lists this clonotype with a few counts. The genes are TRBV2 and TRBJ2-1, with TRBD2 matching over 10 bases. Germline assignment: CDR1 SNHLY and CDR2 FYNNEI. There are 16 residues in the CDR3. The J segment lost 7 bases and the V segment lost 4 bases, leaving 10 bases of the junction unmatched. CDR3 nucleotides: TGTGCCAGCAGTGGGATAGCGGGAGGTGGAGGTAATGAGCAGTTCTTC. Translated: CASSGIAGGGGNEQFF.

This clonotype was seen more than once but under ten times. The chain joins TRBV5-1 to TRBJ2-5; 9 nucleotides align to TRBD1. From germline, CDR1 is SGHRS and CDR2 YFSETQ. With 3 bases clipped from V and 5 bases from J, the junction kept 14 bases outside the gene matches. The CDR3 extends over 17 amino acids. The CDR3 here is CASSSGRRDRARETQYF. In nucleotides, the CDR3 is TGCGCCAGCAGCTCGGGACGAAGGGACAGGGCCCGGGAGACCCAGTACTTC.

The sample holds a few counts of this clonotype. The rearrangement links TRBV7-8 to TRBJ2-7, with a weak D call TRBD2 (5 bases). The CDR3 length is 14 residues. Looked up from germline, CDR1 is SGHVS and CDR2 is FQNEAQ. V was shortened by 4 bases and J by 5 bases, with 15 bases between the two germline ends. For the CDR3, the DNA is TGTGCCAGCAGCTCCTTCCTCGGTAGCGACGAGCAGTACTTC. Translated, it gives CASSSFLGSDEQYF.

This clonotype was recorded many times. This sequence joins TRBV7-8 and TRBJ2-3; D is uncertain. The CDR3 is 15 amino acids. Germline loops: CDR1 SGHVS, CDR2 FQNEAQ. V was pared by 4 bases and J by 2 bases, with 13 bases between. The CDR3 nucleotides are TGTGCCAGCAGCTATTACCGACGGAACACAGATACGCAGTATTTT. The encoded protein is CASSYYRRNTDTQYF.

In its sample, this clonotype is medium-sized. The genes are TRBV11-3 and TRBJ2-1; TRBD2 aligns across 9 bases. The trim removed 4 bases at V and 4 bases at J, leaving 8 bases unmatched. CDR1 is SGHNT, CDR2 YENEEA, per germline. The length of the CDR3 is 16 residues. CDR3 DNA: TGTGCCAGCAGCTCGAGGGCGGGAGGGAGTTACAATGAGCAGTTCTTC. This sequence encodes CASSSRAGGSYNEQFF.

This clonotype has more than one count but fewer than ten. The chain carries TRBV6-2 or TRBV6-3 and TRBJ1-2; weak D call: TRBD1 (6 bases). The CDR3 is 15 amino acids. V was cut by 6 bases and J by 4 bases, with 18 bases left in between. The germline gives CDR1 MNHEY, CDR2 SVGEGT. The CDR3 DNA is TGTGCCAGCAGCTCAACAGGGAATCGAATCTATGGCTACACCTTC. Translating it yields CASSSTGNRIYGYTF.

This clonotype was recorded many times. V gene TRBV18 combines with J gene TRBJ1-5, with a tentative D call TRBD1 (6 bases). This CDR3 spans 16 amino acids. Between the trimmed V and J ends, which lost 0 bases and 7 bases, there was a span of 16 bases. The germline gives CDR1 KGHSH, CDR2 LQKENI. The CDR3 coding sequence is TGTGCCAGCTCACCACCGTCCGGCAGGGGAGGCCAGCCCCAGCATTTT. The encoded protein is CASSPPSGRGGQPQHF.

This clonotype was counted many times. V is TRBV9 and J is TRBJ2-1; D call uncertain. Trimming stripped 3 bases from V and 5 bases from J, with 15 bases between. The CDR3 extends over 15 amino acids. Germline V lookup: CDR1 SGDLS, CDR2 YYNGEE. CDR3 in amino acids: CASSALGLRDNEQFF. Written as DNA, the CDR3 is TGTGCCAGCAGCGCATTAGGGCTCCGTGACAATGAGCAGTTCTTC.

This clonotype appeared a few times. In DNA, the CDR3 is TGTGCCAGCAGTTCATATGGTGGAGGGAGGAATCCCTACGAGCAGTACTTC. Translation: CASSSYGGGRNPYEQYF. This sequence joins TRBV28 and TRBJ2-7; a possible D gene is TRBD2 (6 bases). The CDR3 totals 17 residues. V lost 4 bases and J 2 bases, leaving 21 bases between the germline ends. The germline CDR1 and CDR2 sequences are MDHEN and SYDVKM.

This clonotype showed up just a few times. This chain uses TRBV20-1 with TRBJ1-1; D is uncertain. The germline V gene has CDR1 DFQATT and CDR2 SNEGSKA (reference sequence). This CDR3 comprises 14 residues. Trimming removed 0 bases at V and 4 bases at J, with 12 bases between. The CDR3 loop reads CSARDYSGGTEAFF. DNA for the CDR3: TGCAGTGCTAGAGATTACTCCGGAGGCACTGAAGCTTTCTTT.

This clonotype showed up many times. V and J are TRBV28 and TRBJ1-4, with 8 bases fitting TRBD1. The CDR3 loop spans 15 amino acids. V shed 6 bases and J 6 bases; nucleotides not matched to a gene: 9. Germline lookup yields CDR1 MDHEN and CDR2 SYDVKM. CDR3 protein: CASSGPGGGDEKLFF. CDR3 coding DNA: TGTGCCAGCAGCGGCCCAGGGGGCGGTGATGAAAAACTGTTTTTT.

The table lists this clonotype with many counts. The chain links TRBV11-3 to TRBJ2-3, with D unclear. The CDR3 is 15 amino acids. Germline values: CDR1 SGHNT, CDR2 YENEEA. V shed 5 bases and J shed 0 bases, with 12 bases lying between them. The CDR3 reads CASSPPDGSTDTQYF. The CDR3 DNA sequence: TGTGCCAGCAGCCCGCCCGACGGAAGCACAGATACGCAGTATTTT.

Comment on this clonotype: This could be a read error, since a much larger clone is one nucleotide away. The V gene is TRBV6-5, the J gene TRBJ1-2; no firm D call. This CDR3 contains 14 residues. Trimming removed 6 bases from V and 3 bases from J, with 14 bases in between. CDR1 MNHEY and CDR2 SVGAGI come from the germline V gene. The CDR3 loop is CASSRVPTYYGYTF. CDR3 DNA sequence: TGTGCCAGCAGCCGAGTCCCTACCTACTATGGCTACACCTTC.

V and J are TRBV30 and TRBJ2-1; 11 bases agree with TRBD2. V shed 1 base and J 8 bases; nucleotides not matched to a gene: 7. Germline-derived CDR1 and CDR2 are GTSNPN and SVGIG (reference sequence). The CDR3 totals 15 residues. The CDR3 DNA reads TGTGCCTGGAGTGCGACTAGCGGGGCGGGGTATGAGCAGTTCTTC. As protein: CAWSATSGAGYEQFF. Full variable domain (missing parts from reference TRBV30 and TRBJ2-1): SQTIHQWPATLVQPVGSPLSLECTVEGTSNPNLYWYRQAAGRGLQLLFYSVGIGQISSEVPQNLSASRPQDRQFILSSKKLLLSDSGFYLCAWSATSGAGYEQFFGPGTRLTVL.

This chain links TRBV29-1 with TRBJ2-1; a possible D gene is TRBD2 (5 bases). Trimming shortened V by 7 bases and J by 6 bases, and 19 bases separated the two germline ends. Germline V gene data show CDR1 as SQVTM and CDR2 as ANQGSEA. The CDR3 contains 14 residues. CDR3 protein: CSDAGLGVGNEQFF. The CDR3 DNA is TGCAGCGACGCAGGCTTGGGAGTAGGCAATGAGCAGTTCTTC.

This clonotype was observed a handful of times. The J gene is TRBJ2-3, the V gene TRBV29-1, with D possibly being TRBD2 (6 bases). This CDR3 has 14 amino acids. Trimming cost V 3 bases and J 1 base, with 11 bases left between them. CDR1 is SQVTM, CDR2 ANQGSEA, per germline. The CDR3 DNA sequence: TGCAGCGTTGATAGGCCTAGCGGCACAGATACGCAGTATTTT. Protein sequence: CSVDRPSGTDTQYF.

Ten or more counts support this clonotype. This chain joins TRBV28 and TRBJ2-6; the match to TRBD1 covers 7 bases. The junction had 9 bases not matched to a gene; V was cut back by 3 bases and J by 4 bases. Germline CDR1 is MDHEN and CDR2 is SYDVKM. CDR3 length: 17 amino acids. This CDR3 is CASSLWDSPSGANVLTF. The CDR3 DNA reads TGTGCCAGCAGTTTGTGGGACAGCCCCTCCGGGGCCAACGTCCTGACTTTC.

This clonotype was counted at least ten times. CDR3 sequence: CASSLGSWEFEQFF. As DNA, the CDR3 is TGTGCCAGCAGTTTGGGATCCTGGGAGTTTGAGCAGTTCTTC. V and J are TRBV28 and TRBJ2-1, with D maybe TRBD2 (5 bases). The CDR3 is made up of 14 amino acids. Germline V CDR1 and CDR2: MDHEN, SYDVKM. The V end lost 3 bases, the J end lost 9 bases, and 15 bases lay between the germline ends.

In nucleotides, the CDR3 is TGTGCCAGTAGTATTAACAGGGGAACTGAAGCTTTCTTT. Protein sequence: CASSINRGTEAFF. V is TRBV19 and J is TRBJ1-1; 7 positions match TRBD1. The V gene's germline CDR1 is LNHDA and CDR2 SQIVND (reference sequence). The V segment lost 3 bases and the J segment 5 bases; nucleotides outside the gene matches: 3. The CDR3 length is 13 residues.

This clonotype was seen many times. Relative to the germline gene, one junction end is altered; a read error may explain this. This sequence joins TRBV20-1 and TRBJ1-5; tentatively, D is TRBD1 (6 bases). CDR1 is DFQATT, CDR2 SNEGSKA, per germline (reference sequence). The CDR3 extends over 14 amino acids. CDR3 sequence: CSAKIQGSYQPQHF. CDR3 bases: TGCAGTGCTAAAATACAGGGTAGCTATCAGCCCCAGCATTTT.

This sequence joins TRBV7-9 and TRBJ2-3; D is unclear. V was pared by 5 bases and J by 5 bases, with 5 bases between. CDR3 length equals 11 residues. Germline V lookup: CDR1 SEHNR, CDR2 FQNEAQ (reference sequence). The CDR3 loop reads CASSKGDTQYF. The CDR3 DNA follows: TGTGCCAGCAGCAAGGGAGATACGCAGTATTTT.

The J gene is TRBJ2-1, the V gene TRBV5-6; TRBD2 agrees at 7 bases. Trimming cost V 4 bases and J 1 base; bases outside gene matches: 8. The CDR3 loop spans 16 amino acids. In germline, CDR1 is SGHDT, CDR2 YYEEEE. The CDR3 bases are TGTGCCAGCAGCCCTGCGACTAGCTGGTCCTACAATGAGCAGTTCTTC. Its translation: CASSPATSWSYNEQFF.

This clonotype was picked up a small number of times. V is TRBV11-1 and J is TRBJ2-1, with D possibly TRBD1 on 6 matching bases. Trimming stripped 5 bases from V and 13 bases from J, with 18 bases between. Germline V gives CDR1 SGHAT, CDR2 FQDESV (reference sequence). This CDR3 is 13 amino acids long. Here the CDR3 reads CASSPRQVSDQFF. The CDR3, as DNA: TGTGCCAGCAGCCCCAGACAGGTATCGGATCAGTTCTTC.

The CDR3 is CASSQGRGAFRYEQYV. The DNA for the CDR3 is TGTGCCAGCAGCCAGGGGCGGGGGGCGTTTAGGTACGAGCAGTACGTC. The chain couples TRBV21-1 to TRBJ2-7; TRBD1 was called by the table and not checked on the DNA. TRBV21-1 is assigned pseudogene status. CDR3 size: 16 residues.

This rearrangement joins TRBV28 to TRBJ2-5, with 12 bases that match TRBD2. This CDR3 is built from 16 residues. Germline CDR1 is MDHEN and CDR2 is SYDVKM. The V gene end was trimmed by 6 bases and the J gene end by 1 base; junction bases not matched to a gene: 6. CDR3 amino acids: CASSQQTSGGQETQYF. CDR3 nucleotide sequence: TGTGCCAGCAGCCAACAGACTAGCGGGGGCCAAGAGACCCAGTACTTC.